The T cell receptor (beta chain) under discussion was sequenced for a study of blood T cell repertoires in COVID-19. Turning to the study itself: Samples of COVID-19 (acute and convalescent) were obtained from the United States, Italy and Spain.

CDR3 length: 15 amino acids. Losses at the gene ends were 0 bases for V and 4 bases for J; bases not matched to a gene: 1. Germline values: CDR1 SGHRS, CDR2 YFSETQ. The protocol was immunoSEQ multiplex PCR, while the TCRdb copy is restricted to in-frame clones and leaves out a portion. The sample shows 45,000 to 50,000 clones, 88% of them seen only once. Material for sequencing was peripheral blood. The chain links TRBV5-1 to TRBJ2-2, with 9 bases lining up with TRBD2. This TCR derives from a man in his fifties with acute or convalescent COVID-19. CDR3 sequence: CASSLASGTTGELFF. The CDR3 DNA sequence: TGCGCCAGCAGCTTGGCTAGCGGGACCACCGGGGAGCTGTTTTTT.